This TCR beta chain was sequenced during a study of blood T cell repertoires in COVID-19. Study summary: Acute-phase and convalescent COVID-19 samples originated in the United States, Italy and Spain. From T cells, B-cell-depleted T cells, or PBMCs came the material, which was cDNA or gDNA.

Per the authors' pipeline: Amplified reference gene primers provided the basis for estimating nucleated cell counts. The data were produced by immunoSEQ multiplex PCR, yet TCRdb's version contains in-frame clones alone and is incomplete. That table furnishes V, J and clone size, whereas the DNA furnished D and trimming. Found here are a few hundred thousand clones, approximately 80% of them singletons; the top ten hold about 9%. The germline CDR1 and CDR2 sequences are MGHRA and YSYEKL. This CDR3 region has 15 residues. V lost 4 bases to trimming and J lost 1 base; unmatched junction nucleotides: 1. The sample taken for sequencing was peripheral blood. The sequence was obtained from a man aged 50 to 59 with active or convalescent COVID-19. The chain is built from TRBV4-1 and TRBJ2-2; the match to TRBD1 covers 9 bases. The CDR3 bases are TGCGCCAGCAGCCCGGGACAGGGGAACACCGGGGAGCTGTTTTTT. Its translation: CASSPGQGNTGELFF.